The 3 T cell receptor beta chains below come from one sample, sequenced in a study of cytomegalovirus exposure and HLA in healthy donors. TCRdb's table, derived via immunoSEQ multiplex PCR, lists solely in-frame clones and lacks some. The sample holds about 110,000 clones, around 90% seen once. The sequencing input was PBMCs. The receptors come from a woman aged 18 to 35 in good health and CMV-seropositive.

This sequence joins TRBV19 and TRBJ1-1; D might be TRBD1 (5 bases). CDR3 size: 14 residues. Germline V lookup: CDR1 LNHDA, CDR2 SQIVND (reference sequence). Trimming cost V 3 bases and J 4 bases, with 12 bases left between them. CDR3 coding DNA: TGTGCCAGTAGTATCGGGGGTGGATTCACTGAAGCTTTCTTT. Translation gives CASSIGGGFTEAFF.

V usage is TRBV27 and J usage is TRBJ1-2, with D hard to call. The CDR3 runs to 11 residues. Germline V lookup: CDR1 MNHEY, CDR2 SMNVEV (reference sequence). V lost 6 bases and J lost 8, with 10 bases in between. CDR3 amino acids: CASRKAGGYTF. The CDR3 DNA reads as TGTGCCAGCAGGAAGGCGGGCGGCTACACCTTC.

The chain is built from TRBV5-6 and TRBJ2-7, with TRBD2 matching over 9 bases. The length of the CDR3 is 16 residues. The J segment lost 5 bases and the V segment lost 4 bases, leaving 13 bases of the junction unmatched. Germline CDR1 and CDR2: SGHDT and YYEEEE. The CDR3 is CASSGTSGPSQNEQYV. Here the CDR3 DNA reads TGTGCCAGCAGCGGTACTAGCGGGCCCAGCCAAAACGAGCAGTACGTC.